The 12 T cell receptor beta chains presented below share a single source sample, sequenced in a study of technical replicates of blood from a handful of donors. TCRdb's table, derived via immunoSEQ multiplex PCR, lists solely in-frame clones and lacks some. The repertoire includes 79,000 or so clones, roughly 90% of them detected once, and 0.2% to 0.3% sits in the top ten. Specimen: T cells isolated from PBMCs. These receptors originate from a human donor in good health.

The chain recombines TRBV7-3 with TRBJ1-2, with D tentatively TRBD1 (5 bases). V lost 6 bases, J lost 3 bases, and 20 bases lay in between. In germline, CDR1 is SGHTA, CDR2 FQGTGA. This CDR3 contains 16 residues. The DNA of the CDR3 is TGTGCCAGCAGTCCGATGGGGGGACCTGAGTACTATGGCTACACCTTC. It is translated as CASSPMGGPEYYGYTF.

This sequence joins TRBV6-5 and TRBJ2-5; 7 nucleotides agree with TRBD1. Trimming removed 10 bases from V and 5 bases from J; junction bases left unmatched: 10. There are 13 residues in the CDR3. Germline V gene sequence: CDR1 MNHEY, CDR2 SVGAGI. The DNA of the CDR3 is TGTGCCACCCGAGCAGGGGGTACGGAGACCCAGTACTTC. Translated, it gives CATRAGGTETQYF.

This clone showed up just once. This rearrangement joins TRBV7-9 to TRBJ2-3; maybe TRBD2 (6 bases). Trimming cost V 8 bases and J 6 bases, with 12 bases left between them. This CDR3 comprises 12 residues. CDR1 and CDR2 from the germline V gene are SEHNR and FQNEAQ (reference sequence). CDR3 in amino acids: CASGTAGDTQYF. In DNA form, the CDR3 reads TGTGCCAGCGGAACAGCGGGTGATACGCAGTATTTT. Variable domain in full (rest from reference TRBV7-9 and TRBJ2-3): DTGVSQNPRHKITKRGQNVTFRCDPISEHNRLYWYRQTLGQGPEFLTYFQNEAQLEKSRLLSDRFSAERPKGSFSTLEIQRTEQGDSAMYLCASGTAGDTQYFGPGTRLTVL.

The V call is TRBV5-1, the J call TRBJ2-7, with D possibly matching TRBD2 (6 bases). CDR3 length: 12 amino acids. Per the germline V gene, CDR1 is SGHRS and CDR2 is YFSETQ. Deletions cut 2 bases from V and 5 bases from J, with 8 bases between. The CDR3 nucleotides are TGCGCCAGCAGCTTCGGAGGGGACGAGCAGTACTTC. Translation: CASSFGGDEQYF.

The chain combines TRBV27 with TRBJ1-2, with TRBD1 matching 7 bases. The J segment lost 4 bases and the V segment lost 11 bases, leaving 13 bases of the junction unmatched. The CDR3 length is 14 residues. Germline assignment: CDR1 MNHEY and CDR2 SMNVEV (reference sequence). CDR3 sequence (DNA): TGTGCCGCCCGCCCCCAGGGGGAACTCTATGGCTACACCTTC. This encodes CAARPQGELYGYTF.

The V gene is TRBV27, the J gene TRBJ2-5; D call uncertain. There are 14 residues in the CDR3. CDR1 and CDR2 (germline): MNHEY, SMNVEV (reference sequence). V was clipped by 5 bases and J by 0 bases, with 10 bases between them. Written as DNA, the CDR3 is TGTGCCAGCAGTCCCGACTCCAACCAAGAGACCCAGTACTTC. Translating it yields CASSPDSNQETQYF.

The J gene is TRBJ1-6, the V gene TRBV7-2; D possibly corresponds to TRBD1 (5 bases). The germline gives CDR1 SGHTA, CDR2 FQGNSA. V was clipped by 5 bases and J by 5 bases, with 10 bases between them. The CDR3 is 14 residues long. CDR3 in DNA: TGTGCCAGCAGCCGTGGACACGATAATTCACCCCTCCACTTT. Its translation is CASSRGHDNSPLHF.

The chain couples TRBV4-1 to TRBJ2-2; D remains ambiguous. This CDR3 spans 14 amino acids. Germline CDR1 reads MGHRA; CDR2 reads YSYEKL. V was cut by 3 bases and J by 1 base, with 6 bases left in between. As DNA, the CDR3 is TGCGCCAGCAGCCAGACTTGGAACACCGGGGAGCTGTTTTTT. Its protein is CASSQTWNTGELFF.

The chain has TRBV18 and TRBJ2-5; TRBD2 matches at 13 bases. The ends lost 4 bases at V and 4 bases at J; junction bases unmatched: 18. CDR3 length equals 20 residues. CDR1 KGHSH and CDR2 LQKENI come from the germline V gene. The CDR3 DNA reads as TGTGCCAGCTCACTTAGACTCACCGGGACTAGCGGGGTCTTGCGAGAGACCCAGTACTTC. Residues: CASSLRLTGTSGVLRETQYF.

The chain combines TRBV2 with TRBJ2-3, with 7 bases matching TRBD1. V shed 6 bases and J 1 base; nucleotides not matched to a gene: 7. Germline V gives CDR1 SNHLY, CDR2 FYNNEI. This CDR3 contains 15 residues. The CDR3 region has the DNA TGTGCCAGCAGCAGCACCGGGACAGGCACAGATACGCAGTATTTT. Amino acid sequence: CASSSTGTGTDTQYF.

This chain uses TRBV6-5 with TRBJ2-7; 10 bases map to TRBD1. V dropped 5 bases and J dropped 3; count of bases not matched to a gene: 7. Per germline, CDR1 MNHEY and CDR2 SVGAGI. CDR3 size: 15 residues. The CDR3 DNA follows: TGTGCCAGCAGTCCACGACAGGGGGCTGTCTACGAGCAGTACTTC. Translating it yields CASSPRQGAVYEQYF.

The chain recombines TRBV5-5 with TRBJ2-3; D is unclear. This CDR3 region has 15 residues. Germline V lookup: CDR1 SGHKS, CDR2 YYEKEE (reference sequence). V lost 0 bases, J lost 0 bases, and 8 bases lay in between. The CDR3 nucleotides read TGTGCCAGCAGCTTGGGGCCACCAAGCACAGATACGCAGTATTTT. It codes for CASSLGPPSTDTQYF.